The 6 T cell receptor beta chains given below trace back to one sample, sequenced in a study of STAT5B mutations in CD4+ large granular lymphocyte leukemia. The assay was immunoSEQ multiplex PCR, and TCRdb's table has in-frame clones only and misses some. The sample shows fewer than 50,000 clones, around 75% of them seen only once. Sequenced input: CD4+ T cells from blood buffy coats. These receptors all come from a human donor in good health.

CDR3 sequence (DNA): TGTGCCAGCAGCAAAGCGACAGGGTTTGAAAAACTGTTTTTT. Translated: CASSKATGFEKLFF. The chain employs TRBV21-1 and TRBJ1-4; the table names TRBD1, a call not compared with the DNA. TRBV21-1 is designated a pseudogene. This CDR3 has 14 residues.

This CDR3 reads CASSEARTDNSPLHF. In nucleotides, the CDR3 is TGTGCCAGCAGTGAAGCTAGGACAGATAATTCACCCCTCCACTTT. The chain employs TRBV6-1 and TRBJ1-6; possible D gene TRBD1, 6 bases. Germline loops: CDR1 MNHNS, CDR2 SASEGT. V lost 0 bases and J 5 bases, leaving 8 bases between the germline ends. CDR3 length equals 15 residues.

V gene TRBV6-1 combines with J gene TRBJ1-2; TRBD1 might be the D (5 bases). V was shortened by 5 bases and J by 3 bases, with 13 bases between the two germline ends. Germline V gene data show CDR1 as MNHNS and CDR2 as SASEGT. The CDR3 extends over 14 amino acids. The CDR3 DNA reads as TGTGCCAGCAGTACCACAGACAGACACTATGGCTACACCTTC. The encoded protein is CASSTTDRHYGYTF.

The V call is TRBV5-1, the J call TRBJ2-7; possibly TRBD1 for D (6 bases). This CDR3 region has 15 residues. Between the trimmed V and J ends, which lost 2 bases and 3 bases, there was a span of 15 bases. Germline V gene sequence: CDR1 SGHRS, CDR2 YFSETQ. The chain's CDR3 is CASSFRSDRNYEQYF. The CDR3 nucleotides read TGCGCCAGCAGCTTCCGATCGGACAGAAACTACGAGCAGTACTTC.

The chain recombines TRBV4-2 with TRBJ1-6; 7 nucleotides agree with TRBD1. This CDR3 region has 17 residues. The V segment lost 0 bases and the J segment 9 bases; nucleotides outside the gene matches: 11. The germline V gene has CDR1 LGHNA and CDR2 YNFKEQ. In DNA form, the CDR3 reads TGTGCCAGCAGCCAAGATCTTACAGGGGTTGATGGTTCACCCCTCCACTTT. This codes for CASSQDLTGVDGSPLHF.

The gene calls are TRBV5-6 and TRBJ2-5; perhaps TRBD2 as D (6 bases). The CDR3 is made up of 18 amino acids. V was shortened by 6 bases and J by 5 bases, with 29 bases between the two germline ends. The germline V gene has CDR1 SGHDT and CDR2 YYEEEE. The CDR3 loop is CASTPKVRLAPAAETQYF. CDR3 DNA sequence: TGTGCCAGCACCCCGAAGGTGCGTCTAGCGCCCGCCGCGGAGACCCAGTACTTC.